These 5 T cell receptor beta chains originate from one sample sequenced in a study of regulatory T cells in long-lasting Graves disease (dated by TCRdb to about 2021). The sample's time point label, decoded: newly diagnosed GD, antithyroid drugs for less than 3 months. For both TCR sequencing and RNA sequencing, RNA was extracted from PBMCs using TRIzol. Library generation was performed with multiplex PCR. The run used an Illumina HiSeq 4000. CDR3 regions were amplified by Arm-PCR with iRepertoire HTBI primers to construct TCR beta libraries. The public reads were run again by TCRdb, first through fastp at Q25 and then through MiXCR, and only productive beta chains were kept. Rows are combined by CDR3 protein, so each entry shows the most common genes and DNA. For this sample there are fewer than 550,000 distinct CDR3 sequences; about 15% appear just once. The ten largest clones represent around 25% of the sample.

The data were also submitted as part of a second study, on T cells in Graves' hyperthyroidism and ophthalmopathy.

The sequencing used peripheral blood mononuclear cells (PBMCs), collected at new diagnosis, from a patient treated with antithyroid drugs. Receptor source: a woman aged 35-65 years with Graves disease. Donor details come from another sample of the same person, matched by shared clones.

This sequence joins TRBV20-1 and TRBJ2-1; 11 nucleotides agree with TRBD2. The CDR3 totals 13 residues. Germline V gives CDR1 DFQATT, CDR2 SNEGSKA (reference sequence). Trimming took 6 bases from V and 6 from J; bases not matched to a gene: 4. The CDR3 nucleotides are TGCAGTGCCGGACTAGCGGGTGTCAATGAGCAGTTCTTC. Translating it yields CSAGLAGVNEQFF.

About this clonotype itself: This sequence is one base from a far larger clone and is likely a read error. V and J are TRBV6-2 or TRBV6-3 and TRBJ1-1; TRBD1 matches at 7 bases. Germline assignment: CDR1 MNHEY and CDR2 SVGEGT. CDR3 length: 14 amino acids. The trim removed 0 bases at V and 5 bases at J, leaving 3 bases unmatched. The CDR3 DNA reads TGTGCCAGCAGTTACTCGACAGGGAAGACTGAAGCTTTCTTT. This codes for CASSYSTGKTEAFF.

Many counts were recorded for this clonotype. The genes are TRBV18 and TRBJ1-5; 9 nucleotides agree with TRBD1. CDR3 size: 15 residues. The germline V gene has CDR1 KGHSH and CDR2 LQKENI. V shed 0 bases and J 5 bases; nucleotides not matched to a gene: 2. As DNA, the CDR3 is TGTGCCAGCTCACCACCGGGACAGGGATATCAGCCCCAGCATTTT. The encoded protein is CASSPPGQGYQPQHF.

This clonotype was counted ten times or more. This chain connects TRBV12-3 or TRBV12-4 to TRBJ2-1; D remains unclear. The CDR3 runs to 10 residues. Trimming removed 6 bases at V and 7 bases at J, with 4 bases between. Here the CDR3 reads CASRRNEQFF. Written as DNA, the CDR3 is TGTGCCAGCAGGAGGAATGAGCAGTTCTTC.

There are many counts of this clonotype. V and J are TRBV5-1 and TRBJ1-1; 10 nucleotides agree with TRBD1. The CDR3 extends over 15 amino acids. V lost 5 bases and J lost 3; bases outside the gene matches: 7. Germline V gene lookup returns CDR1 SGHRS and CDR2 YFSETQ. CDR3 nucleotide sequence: TGCGCCAGCAGACATTTCGGACAGGGGGACACTGAAGCTTTCTTT. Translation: CASRHFGQGDTEAFF.